This TCR beta chain was identified during a study of human T cells and chemical hapten exposure. Regarding the study as a whole: There were significantly more large CDR3 similarity clusters among expanded TCRs than among controls. The study found that DPC sensitization did not change TCRs above 1 in 1000 frequency.

Points on this clonotype: What it binds is unknown.

This CDR3 region has 14 residues. The germline V and J ends were trimmed by 7 bases and 0 bases, with 14 bases remaining between them. Germline V gene lookup returns CDR1 DFQATT and CDR2 SNEGSKA (reference sequence). MiXCR, applied by TCRdb to the RACE reads, yields one record per CDR3 protein. The sample yields more than 50,000 distinct CDR3 sequences, around 7% seen once. Regarding time point: pre-sensitization, week 0. Treatment here: therapeutic diphenylcyclopropenone sensitization with weekly scalp DPC. This receptor was taken from a woman under 40 with alopecia areata. Some clones in this sample may be carry-over from other donors' samples. The rearrangement uses TRBV20-1 and TRBJ2-3; D is possibly TRBD1 (6 bases). Sequenced material: whole blood, taken in connection with sensitization to the hapten diphenylcyclopropenone (DPC). In DNA, the CDR3 is TGCAGTGTTATGACAGGCAGAAGCACAGATACGCAGTATTTT. It translates to CSVMTGRSTDTQYF.